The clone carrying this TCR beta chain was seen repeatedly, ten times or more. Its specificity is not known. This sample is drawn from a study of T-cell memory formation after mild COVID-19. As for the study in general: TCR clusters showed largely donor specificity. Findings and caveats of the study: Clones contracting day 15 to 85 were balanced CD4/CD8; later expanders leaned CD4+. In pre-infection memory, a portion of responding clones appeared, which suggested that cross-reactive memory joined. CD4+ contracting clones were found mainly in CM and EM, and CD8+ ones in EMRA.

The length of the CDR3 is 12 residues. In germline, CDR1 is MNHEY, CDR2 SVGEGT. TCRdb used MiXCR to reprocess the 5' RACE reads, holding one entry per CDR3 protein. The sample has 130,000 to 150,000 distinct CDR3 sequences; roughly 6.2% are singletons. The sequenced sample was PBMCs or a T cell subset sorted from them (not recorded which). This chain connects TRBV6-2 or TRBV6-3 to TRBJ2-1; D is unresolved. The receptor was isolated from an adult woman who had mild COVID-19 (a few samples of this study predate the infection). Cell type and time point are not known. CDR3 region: CESRSGGNEQFF. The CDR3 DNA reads TGTGAGTCCCGCAGTGGTGGCAATGAGCAGTTCTTC.